This T cell receptor beta chain was documented in a study of early T cells in non-severe SARS-CoV-2 infection. Turning to the study itself: Unsorted whole-blood RNA was sequenced in bulk, leaving chains unpaired.

On this clonotype itself: Its antigen is currently unknown.

Attachment of unique molecular identifiers was made to individual cDNA molecules. Each CDR3 protein is one row after TCRdb ran MiXCR on the 5' RACE reads. Found here are roughly 83,000 distinct CDR3 sequences, about 10% of them singletons; the top ten hold around 7.5%. Study-wide points: Using VDJdb, the matching emphasized anti-spike CD8 responses while missing private and CD4 specificities.

The CDR3 consists of 15 residues. CDR1 is LGHNA and CDR2 is YNFKEQ in the germline V gene. Deletions cut 0 bases from V and 8 bases from J, with 14 bases between. This receptor was obtained from an adult who was a healthcare worker with PCR-confirmed SARS-CoV-2 infection or an uninfected control (not recorded which). The sample consisted of whole blood, taken at baseline. The chain recombines TRBV4-2 with TRBJ2-4; D call uncertain. The CDR3 spells CASSQETPLRDIQYF. The CDR3, as DNA: TGTGCCAGCAGCCAAGAAACGCCCTTGCGAGACATTCAGTACTTC.